This TCR beta chain was captured by sequencing in a study of blood T cell repertoires in COVID-19. In the study overall: Whether acute or convalescent, the COVID-19 samples came from the United States, Italy and Spain. Sample material is recorded as cDNA or gDNA derived from T cells, B-cell-depleted T cells, or PBMCs.

Data came from immunoSEQ multiplex PCR; TCRdb stores just in-frame clones and leaves some out. The sample consists of under 250,000 clones, about 93% of them appearing once. Seattle patients were enrolled during active infection and followed longitudinally. This clone was counted between two and nine times. Deletions cut 4 bases from V and 2 bases from J, with 9 bases between. The CDR3 covers 14 residues. Germline V gives CDR1 MNHEY, CDR2 SVGEGT. The sequencing input was peripheral blood. The chain carries TRBV6-2 or TRBV6-3 and TRBJ1-3; D is possibly TRBD1 (5 bases). The sequence was obtained from a man aged 25 to 45 with COVID-19, enrolled during active disease. The DNA of the CDR3 is TGTGCCAGCAGTTTTGGCAGGGCTGGAAACACCATATATTTT. Its translation: CASSFGRAGNTIYF.